This TCR beta chain was profiled in a study of cytomegalovirus exposure and HLA in healthy donors. The PCR contained 60 Vbeta and 13 Jbeta primers. TCRdb keeps only in-frame clones here, not all; method: immunoSEQ multiplex PCR. Of under 140,000 clones listed, over 65% are singletons. Germline loops: CDR1 SGHDN, CDR2 FVKESK. This CDR3 is built from 17 residues. The ends lost 2 bases at V and 0 bases at J; junction bases unmatched: 7. The sample comprised PBMCs. V is TRBV14 and J is TRBJ2-4; the match to TRBD1 covers 7 bases. The origin of this receptor is a man in his thirties or forties in good health and CMV-seropositive. DNA of the CDR3: TGTGCCAGCAGCCAATTCGTTCCAGGGGGAGCCAAAAACATTCAGTACTTC. Amino acids: CASSQFVPGGAKNIQYF. The whole variable domain, filled in from reference TRBV14 and TRBJ2-4, reads EAGVTQFPSHSVIEKGQTVTLRCDPISGHDNLYWYRRVMGKEIKFLLHFVKESKQDESGMPNNRFLAERTGGTYSTLKVQPAELEDSGVYFCASSQFVPGGAKNIQYFGAGTRLSVL.